This TCR beta chain was retrieved from a study of cytomegalovirus exposure and HLA in healthy donors. Study overall: As released early, the data held about 85 million unique TCRs from HLA-typed donors.

This PCR relied on a set of 60 Vbeta primers and 13 Jbeta primers. Produced via immunoSEQ multiplex PCR; TCRdb's table is partial and in-frame only. The sample yields roughly 180,000 clones, almost 85% seen once. With V trimmed by 7 bases and J by 1 base, 7 bases remained unmatched. In germline, CDR1 is LNHDA, CDR2 SQIVND (reference sequence). This CDR3 is built from 15 residues. With regard to this clone: Its specificity is not known.

Study-wide findings and caveats: Common viral pathogens seemed, in a later analysis, to connect with several of the most significant clusters. The study recorded 150 to 200 TCR beta chains that were cytomegalovirus-associated.

The receptor was derived from a man aged 25 to 45 in good health and CMV-seronegative. The chain couples TRBV19 to TRBJ2-3; 8 nucleotides match TRBD1. Sequenced sample: PBMCs. The CDR3 region has the DNA TGTGCCAGTACTACAGGGGGTAGGGGCACAGATACGCAGTATTTT. Translated: CASTTGGRGTDTQYF.